This TCR beta chain emerged from a study of shared clonotypes between healthy human individuals. Study-level points and caveats: Compared with clonotypes that all four donors shared, non-shared clonotypes had lower generation probabilities. Shared across a few donors were around 5% of the naive CD4 clonotypes.

Note on this clone: Antigen unknown.

Several immunoSEQ 96-well plates shared each subset's DNA, each plate a replicate. Measured with immunoSEQ multiplex PCR; TCRdb has only the in-frame clones, and not every one. Here the sample spans 2 million to 3 million clones, 93% being singletons. This CDR3 comprises 16 residues. Trimming took off 0 bases at V and 2 bases at J, with 14 bases between the two ends. Germline V gene data show CDR1 as WSHSY and CDR2 as SAAADI. The clonotype was recovered from a man aged 18-30 years in good health. Some clones in this sample may be carry-over from other donors' samples. The sequencing sample was made of naive CD4+ T cells from PBMCs. Subset specified: CD45RA+ positively selected. The chain has TRBV10-2 and TRBJ2-7; D may be TRBD2 (5 bases). The DNA of the CDR3 is TGCGCCAGCAGTGAGTCTTCGGGGTGGCGGACCTACGAGCAGTACTTC. The encoded protein is CASSESSGWRTYEQYF.